These T cell receptor beta chains were read from a single sample in a study of shared clonotypes between healthy human individuals. The repertoire was sequenced with immunoSEQ multiplex PCR; TCRdb's copy has only in-frame clones and lacks some. The top ten hold roughly 1.2% of the sample, which has about 1,500,000 clones, 96% seen once. What was sequenced was naive CD4+ T cells sorted from blood. The receptors derive from a man under 40 in good health. The CDR3 runs from the conserved cysteine through the conserved F or W. A D gene is named only where the DNA matches it firmly. A row's size may be missing; if present it is once, few, many or a size class.

J gene	D gene	V gene	clone size	CDR3 protein	CDR3 DNA
TRBJ2-7	TRBD2	TRBV10-3	NA	CAISEFAGGPSYEQYF	TGTGCCATCAGTGAGTTTGCGGGAGGACCCTCCTACGAGCAGTACTTC
TRBJ1-4	NA	TRBV4-1	NA	CASSQSQGLIEKLFF	TGCGCCAGCAGCCAGTCCCAGGGGCTAATTGAAAAACTGTTTTTT
TRBJ2-6	NA	TRBV9	NA	CASSFTSGANVLTF	TGTGCCAGCAGCTTCACGTCTGGGGCCAACGTCCTGACTTTC
TRBJ1-1	TRBD1	TRBV6-5	NA	CASSYTRPRQGLEAFF	TGTGCCAGCAGTTACACCCGCCCTCGACAGGGGTTGGAAGCTTTCTTT
TRBJ2-5	NA	TRBV5-6	NA	CASSLYGETQYF	TGTGCCAGCAGCTTGTACGGAGAGACCCAGTACTTC
TRBJ2-3	NA	TRBV7-6	NA	CASSPSEWATTDTQYF	TGTGCCAGCAGCCCCTCTGAGTGGGCAACCACAGATACGCAGTATTTT
TRBJ1-2	NA	TRBV23-1	once	CASSQGAGSGGYTF	TGCGCCAGCAGTCAAGGGGCAGGGTCGGGCGGCTACACCTTC
TRBJ2-2	TRBD2	TRBV30	NA	CAWSVSGRAWTGELFF	TGTGCCTGGAGTGTCAGCGGGAGGGCTTGGACCGGGGAGCTGTTTTTT
TRBJ2-7	NA	TRBV18	NA	CASSQQTRTDEQYF	TGTGCCAGCTCACAACAAACTAGGACCGACGAGCAGTACTTC
TRBJ2-3	NA	TRBV2	NA	CASVGGSSTDTQYF	TGTGCCAGCGTCGGCGGATCTAGCACAGATACGCAGTATTTT
TRBJ2-3	TRBD2	TRBV2	NA	CAIREGLAGGRGTDTQYF	TGTGCCATCAGGGAGGGACTAGCGGGAGGCAGGGGCACAGATACGCAGTATTTT
TRBJ2-7	TRBD2	TRBV2	NA	CARGRDSYEQYF	TGTGCCAGAGGGAGGGACTCCTACGAGCAGTACTTC
TRBJ2-3	TRBD1	TRBV5-4	NA	CASSTPGQGIGADTQYF	TGTGCCAGCAGCACCCCGGGACAGGGCATAGGCGCAGATACGCAGTATTTT
TRBJ1-2	NA	TRBV29-1	NA	CSSGGGYGYTF	TGCAGCTCCGGGGGGGGATATGGCTACACCTTC
TRBJ2-1	TRBD2	TRBV11-2	NA	CASSSSGVYYNEQFF	TGTGCCAGCAGCTCGAGCGGGGTATACTACAATGAGCAGTTCTTC
TRBJ2-3	NA	TRBV19	NA	CASSNRAKDTQYF	TGTGCCAGTAGTAACAGGGCTAAAGATACGCAGTATTTT
TRBJ1-2	NA	TRBV5-6	once	CASSLSQKGYGYTF	TGTGCCAGCAGCTTGTCCCAAAAGGGGTATGGCTACACCTTC
TRBJ2-3	NA	TRBV10-1	NA	CASSRSTDTQYF	TGCGCCAGCAGTAGAAGCACAGATACGCAGTATTTT
TRBJ1-4	NA	TRBV28	NA	CASIAASGNEKLFF	TGTGCCAGCATTGCCGCGAGCGGGAATGAAAAACTGTTTTTT
TRBJ2-2	NA	TRBV10-1	NA	CASSVGGSGSHTGELFF	TGCGCCAGCAGTGTTGGGGGTAGCGGTTCCCACACCGGGGAGCTGTTTTTT
TRBJ1-1	NA	TRBV5-1	NA	CASSLLTIHTEAFF	TGCGCCAGCAGCTTGCTCACAATCCACACTGAAGCTTTCTTT
TRBJ1-2	NA	TRBV25-1	NA	CASRGSGRNYGYTF	TGTGCCAGCAGAGGATCTGGCAGAAACTATGGCTACACCTTC
TRBJ2-2	NA	TRBV28	NA	CASSLGELFF	TGTGCCAGCAGTTTAGGGGAGCTGTTTTTT
TRBJ2-1	NA	TRBV30	NA	CAWSARWHINEQFF	TGTGCCTGGAGTGCCCGGTGGCACATAAATGAGCAGTTCTTC
TRBJ2-2	NA	TRBV6-1	NA	CASSERQTYTGELFF	TGTGCCAGCAGTGAACGACAGACATACACCGGGGAGCTGTTTTTT
TRBJ2-6	TRBD1	TRBV5-1	NA	CASSWDRGLSGANVLTF	TGCGCCAGCAGCTGGGACAGGGGCCTCTCTGGGGCCAACGTCCTGACTTTC
TRBJ2-1	NA	TRBV21-1	NA	CASFRGQSPYNEQFF	TGTGCCAGCTTCCGAGGACAGTCACCCTACAATGAGCAGTTCTTC
TRBJ2-7	NA	TRBV18	NA	CASSQFRGGGEQYF	TGTGCCAGCTCACAATTCAGGGGAGGGGGTGAGCAGTACTTC
TRBJ2-7	TRBD1	TRBV11-2	NA	CASSEDRAQEQYF	TGTGCCAGCAGCGAGGACAGGGCTCAGGAGCAGTACTTC
TRBJ2-5	TRBD2	TRBV19	NA	CASSIIAGRRGETQYF	TGTGCCAGTAGCATAATAGCGGGCCGAAGGGGAGAGACCCAGTACTTC
TRBJ2-7	NA	TRBV29-1	NA	CSVEARDERGPYF	TGCAGCGTTGAAGCGCGGGACGAGAGAGGGCCGTACTTC
TRBJ2-7	TRBD2	TRBV27	NA	CASKEQGRHVGLAGDRAYEQYF	TGTGCCAGCAAAGAACAGGGGCGCCATGTGGGACTAGCGGGTGATAGAGCCTACGAGCAGTACTTC
TRBJ2-3	NA	TRBV21-1	NA	CASSKRSLGADTQYF	TGTGCCAGCAGCAAAAGATCCTTGGGTGCAGATACGCAGTATTTT
TRBJ2-1	TRBD2	TRBV29-1	once	CSVELAGGGRSEQFF	TGCAGCGTGGAGCTAGCGGGTGGGGGGAGGAGTGAGCAGTTCTTC
TRBJ2-3	NA	TRBV5-1	once	CASSPGRGDFVWDTQYF	TGCGCCAGCAGCCCCGGACGAGGGGATTTCGTTTGGGATACGCAGTATTTT
TRBJ2-1	NA	TRBV7-9	NA	CASSLSSNNEQFF	TGTGCCAGCAGCTTAAGCAGCAACAATGAGCAGTTCTTC
TRBJ2-5	NA	TRBV10-1	NA	CASSENKETQYF	TGCGCCAGCAGTGAAAATAAGGAGACCCAGTACTTC
TRBJ2-1	NA	TRBV10-3	NA	CAISRNGGDNEQFF	TGTGCCATCAGCCGAAATGGAGGGGACAATGAGCAGTTCTTC
TRBJ2-5	NA	TRBV27	NA	CASSFLSGETQYF	TGTGCCAGCAGTTTCTTGTCGGGAGAGACCCAGTACTTC
TRBJ1-1	NA	TRBV12-5	NA	CASGSSGSMNTEAFF	TGTGCTAGTGGTTCCAGCGGGAGTATGAACACTGAAGCTTTCTTT
TRBJ2-5	NA	TRBV29-1	NA	CSVEESQGTQYF	TGCAGCGTTGAAGAGTCCCAGGGGACCCAGTACTTC
TRBJ2-2	NA	TRBV5-1	NA	CASSLNIGELFF	TGCGCCAGCAGCTTGAATATCGGGGAGCTGTTTTTT
TRBJ2-1	TRBD1	TRBV5-1	once	CASSLAQGAGGWFF	TGCGCCAGCAGCTTGGCCCAGGGGGCCGGCGGGTGGTTCTTC
TRBJ2-3	NA	TRBV28	NA	CASSLTGQSRGTQYF	TGTGCCAGCAGTTTAACTGGACAGTCGCGTGGTACGCAGTATTTT
TRBJ2-1	NA	TRBV5-4	NA	CASSRDPTAYEQFF	TGTGCCAGCAGCCGGGACCCCACGGCCTATGAGCAGTTCTTC
TRBJ1-5	NA	TRBV30	NA	CAWSVRSRGNQPQHF	TGTGCCTGGAGTGTACGGTCGAGGGGCAATCAGCCCCAGCATTTT
TRBJ2-7	TRBD2	TRBV9	NA	CASSVGLAENYEQYF	TGTGCCAGCAGCGTAGGCCTAGCGGAAAACTACGAGCAGTACTTC
TRBJ2-1	TRBD1	TRBV27	NA	CASSTGTGGYFTYNEQFF	TGTGCCAGCAGTACGGGGACAGGGGGGTATTTCACCTACAATGAGCAGTTCTTC
TRBJ1-1	NA	TRBV5-1	NA	CASSPGGAPNTEAFF	TGCGCCAGCAGCCCCGGCGGGGCGCCGAACACTGAAGCTTTCTTT